Sequencing of this TCR beta chain was carried out in a study of T cells in Graves' hyperthyroidism and ophthalmopathy. Amplification of TCR beta CDR3 regions used RNA as the template. HTBI primers were the set used in a first-round RT-PCR of the TCR CDR3. TCRdb reprocessed the multiplex PCR reads via MiXCR and lists one record per CDR3 protein. The sample yields some 380,000 distinct CDR3 sequences, about 13% seen once. The receptor was isolated from a man in his thirties or forties with Graves' hyperthyroidism that later progressed to Graves' ophthalmopathy. The sample was blood.

The CDR3 is CATPTGVNTEAFF. The CDR3 region has the DNA TGTGCCACCCCGACAGGAGTGAACACTGAAGCTTTCTTT. The chain uses TRBV30 and TRBJ1-1; a weak D match, TRBD1 (6 bases). V shed 8 bases and J shed 0 bases, with 13 bases lying between them. Germline V lookup: CDR1 GTSNPN, CDR2 SVGIG (reference sequence). This CDR3 has 13 residues.